These T cell receptor beta chains were read from a single sample in a study of identical twins. TCRdb re-derived calls from the 5' RACE reads in MiXCR, one entry per CDR3 protein. The sample holds about 530,000 distinct CDR3 sequences, approximately 20% seen once. These data were also filed under a second study, of yellow fever vaccine responses in identical twins.

The sample taken for sequencing was CD4+ T cells sorted from blood. These receptor sequences come from a woman aged 18-35 years in good health. Both conserved end residues are part of each CDR3. A D gene is named only where the DNA matches it firmly. The size entry is marked missing in some rows and otherwise reads once, few, many or a size class.

V	length	size	D	J	CDR3	DNA
TRBV28	17	few	TRBD1	TRBJ2-7	CASSKPRDRGFSYEQYF	TGTGCCAGCAGTAAGCCTAGGGACAGGGGATTCTCCTACGAGCAGTACTTC
TRBV11-2	15	.	TRBD2	TRBJ2-1	CASRPAGGPSNEQFF	TGTGCCAGCAGACCAGCGGGAGGGCCTTCCAATGAGCAGTTCTTC
TRBV6-5	16	.	.	TRBJ2-1	CASSYRGGTVYNEQFF	TGTGCGAGCAGTTACCGCGGGGGCACCGTTTACAATGAGCAGTTCTTC
TRBV5-1	14	many	TRBD1	TRBJ2-7	CASSPGQASYEQYF	TGCGCCAGCAGCCCGGGACAGGCCTCCTACGAGCAGTACTTC
TRBV6-1	16	few	.	TRBJ2-2	CASSRDGLTNTGELFF	TGTGCCAGCAGCCGCGACGGACTGACGAACACCGGGGAGCTGTTTTTT
TRBV7-3	15	few	TRBD2	TRBJ2-3	CASSFGGSSTDTQYF	TGTGCCAGCAGCTTTGGCGGGAGTAGCACAGATACGCAGTATTTT
TRBV5-1	15	.	TRBD1	TRBJ2-2	CASSPDRGGSGELFF	TGCGCCAGCAGCCCGGACAGGGGAGGCTCCGGGGAGCTGTTTTTT
TRBV11-2	17	.	TRBD1	TRBJ2-5	CASSLGTGTAIPPAQYF	TGTGCCAGCAGCTTAGGAACCGGGACAGCGATCCCCCCAGCCCAGTACTTC
TRBV5-1	15	.	TRBD2	TRBJ2-2	CASSMLAGDTGELFF	TGCGCCAGCAGCATGCTAGCGGGGGACACCGGGGAGCTGTTTTTT
TRBV6-5	14	.	.	TRBJ2-2	CASSYRRYIGELFF	TGTGCCAGCAGTTACCGTCGTTACATCGGGGAGCTGTTTTTT
TRBV7-2	14	few	.	TRBJ2-2	CASSVQGITGELFF	TGTGCCAGCAGCGTTCAGGGGATCACCGGGGAGCTGTTTTTT
TRBV7-9	13	once	.	TRBJ1-2	CASSLSDGYGYTF	TGTGCCAGCAGCTTATCGGACGGCTATGGCTACACCTTC
TRBV7-3	16	few	.	TRBJ2-6	CASSLTGGSGANVLTF	TGTGCCAGCAGCTTAACAGGGGGCTCTGGGGCCAACGTCCTGACTTTC
TRBV6-5	16	.	.	TRBJ2-1	CASSYSLIGSYNEQFF	TGTGCCAGCAGTTACTCTTTGATAGGCTCCTACAATGAGCAGTTCTTC
TRBV11-2	15	.	.	TRBJ2-7	CASSLSHVNSYEQYF	TGTGCCAGCAGCTTAAGCCACGTGAACTCCTACGAGCAGTACTTC
TRBV5-6	16	.	.	TRBJ2-4	CASSLVSGSGRDIQYF	TGTGCCAGCAGCTTGGTTAGCGGCAGCGGGCGGGACATTCAGTACTTC
TRBV21-1	17	.	.	TRBJ1-1	CASSTSRGLPMNTEAFF	TGTGCCAGCAGCACTAGCAGGGGGCTCCCCATGAACACTGAAGCTTTCTTT
TRBV28	13	.	.	TRBJ2-2	CASRNPGPGELFF	TGTGCCAGCAGGAATCCAGGTCCCGGGGAGCTGTTTTTT
TRBV12-3/TRBV12-4	12	many	TRBD1	TRBJ1-2	CASTRTGFGYTF	TGTGCCAGCACCCGGACAGGATTTGGCTACACCTTC
TRBV5-1	13	.	.	TRBJ1-2	CASSLDPGNGYTF	TGCGCCAGCAGCTTGGATCCAGGAAATGGCTACACCTTC
TRBV4-1	15	.	.	TRBJ2-7	CASSYGRGDPYEQYF	TGCGCCAGCAGCTATGGTAGGGGGGACCCCTACGAGCAGTACTTC
TRBV10-3	13	.	.	TRBJ2-3	CAISESVLDTQYF	TGTGCCATCAGTGAGTCGGTACTGGATACGCAGTATTTT
TRBV29-1	15	.	TRBD2	TRBJ2-3	CSVVLAGGYTDTQYF	TGCAGCGTTGTACTAGCGGGGGGCTACACAGATACGCAGTATTTT
TRBV5-1	14	few	.	TRBJ1-4	CASSLGGPNEKLFF	TGCGCCAGCAGCTTGGGGGGGCCGAATGAAAAACTGTTTTTT
TRBV20-1	15	.	TRBD1	TRBJ1-4	CSARDLKDRTEKLFF	TGCAGTGCTAGAGATCTTAAGGACAGGACTGAAAAACTGTTTTTT
TRBV19	18	.	TRBD2	TRBJ2-1	CASSITPGLAGGDNEQFF	TGTGCCAGTAGTATAACCCCGGGACTAGCGGGAGGGGACAATGAGCAGTTCTTC
TRBV7-9	11	few	.	TRBJ2-1	CALRRGFEQFF	TGTGCCCTCCGGAGGGGTTTTGAGCAGTTCTTC
TRBV6-5	14	.	.	TRBJ2-1	CASSSGWGSNEQFF	TGTGCCAGCAGTTCCGGGTGGGGGAGCAATGAGCAGTTCTTC
TRBV6-1	14	.	TRBD2	TRBJ2-3	CASSPGGPRNTQYF	TGTGCCAGCAGCCCGGGGGGGCCAAGGAACACGCAGTATTTT
TRBV3-1	15	few	.	TRBJ2-7	CASSQGDTGGYEQYF	TGTGCCAGCAGCCAAGGTGATACGGGTGGCTACGAGCAGTACTTC
TRBV10-3	15	.	.	TRBJ2-3	CAITQGPTSTDTQYF	TGTGCCATCACCCAGGGGCCTACTAGCACAGATACGCAGTATTTT
TRBV3-1	14	.	.	TRBJ2-2	CASSPPIKTGELFF	TGTGCCAGCAGCCCCCCGATCAAGACCGGGGAGCTGTTTTTT
TRBV5-1	14	many	.	TRBJ2-1	CASSLGAAYNEQFF	TGCGCCAGCAGCTTGGGGGCTGCCTACAATGAGCAGTTCTTC
TRBV11-2	14	few	.	TRBJ1-3	CASSYTSSGNTIYF	TGTGCCAGCAGCTATACTAGCTCTGGAAACACCATATATTTT
TRBV5-1	16	few	TRBD1	TRBJ1-2	CASSRAGDRAPHGYTF	TGCGCCAGCAGCCGGGCGGGGGACAGGGCCCCTCATGGCTACACCTTC
TRBV11-1	16	.	.	TRBJ2-1	CASSLNSAGSYNEQFF	TGTGCCAGCAGCTTAAATTCGGCGGGAAGCTACAATGAGCAGTTCTTC
TRBV15	15	few	.	TRBJ1-3	CATSRGRDSGNTIYF	TGTGCCACCAGCAGAGGACGGGACTCTGGAAACACCATATATTTT
TRBV24-1	14	few	TRBD2	TRBJ2-1	CATSDSSSGSGLVF	TGTGCCACCAGTGACTCTTCTAGCGGGAGTGGGTTGGTCTTC
TRBV20-1	14	few	TRBD2	TRBJ2-7	CSARSSGRVDEQYF	TGCAGTGCTAGATCTAGCGGGAGGGTCGACGAGCAGTACTTC
TRBV12-3/TRBV12-4	15	.	.	TRBJ1-2	CASSSRLWGVYGYTF	TGTGCCAGCAGTTCCCGCCTCTGGGGGGTCTATGGCTACACCTTC
TRBV5-5	17	.	TRBD2	TRBJ2-5	CASTQAWSGGAGETQYF	TGTGCCAGCACACAAGCATGGAGCGGGGGGGCGGGAGAGACCCAGTACTTC
TRBV20-1	13	.	TRBD2	TRBJ2-1	CSALAGGVNEQFF	TGCAGTGCTCTAGCGGGAGGTGTGAATGAGCAGTTCTTC
TRBV18	17	few	.	TRBJ2-2	CASSPLKRQGRTGELFF	TGTGCCAGCTCACCACTGAAAAGGCAGGGTCGGACCGGGGAGCTGTTTTTT
TRBV5-5	16	few	TRBD1	TRBJ2-2	CASSLGRTGTTGELFF	TGTGCCAGCAGTTTAGGCCGGACAGGGACCACCGGGGAGCTGTTTTTT
TRBV11-2	16	.	TRBD1	TRBJ1-5	CASSAHDRGGNQPQHF	TGTGCCAGCAGCGCTCATGACAGGGGAGGCAATCAGCCCCAGCATTTT
TRBV7-6	17	.	TRBD2	TRBJ2-7	CASSLDRLASGSYEQYF	TGTGCCAGCAGCTTAGATCGACTGGCTAGCGGATCCTACGAGCAGTACTTC
TRBV15	17	few	.	TRBJ2-1	CATSRARTQRSYNEQFF	TGTGCCACCAGCAGGGCGAGGACTCAGAGGTCCTACAATGAGCAGTTCTTC
TRBV7-3	16	.	.	TRBJ2-2	CASSLRTSLYSGELFF	TGTGCCAGCAGCTTAAGAACTAGTCTGTATTCCGGGGAGCTGTTTTTT
TRBV6-9	15	.	TRBD1	TRBJ2-3	CASSYSGQSTDTQYF	TGTGCCAGCAGTTATTCGGGACAGAGCACAGATACGCAGTATTTT